The clone carrying this T cell receptor (beta chain) has at least ten counts. This entry is derived from a study of identical twins. TCRdb redid the calling of the 5' RACE reads with MiXCR, one entry per CDR3 protein. Of hundreds of thousands of distinct CDR3 sequences in the sample, approximately 7% were seen once. This CDR3 is 17 amino acids long. CDR1 is SGHDN and CDR2 is FVKESK in the germline V gene. The ends lost 4 bases at V and 1 base at J; junction bases unmatched: 6. The same data also contributed to another study, on yellow fever vaccine responses in identical twins.

This receptor was taken from a woman under 30 in good health. Specimen: memory (CD45RO+) T cells sorted from blood. The chain carries TRBV14 and TRBJ2-1; 11 positions agree with TRBD2. CDR3 sequence reads: CASSPLAGAGSYNEQFF. Written as DNA, the CDR3 is TGTGCCAGCAGCCCACTAGCGGGAGCGGGTTCCTACAATGAGCAGTTCTTC.